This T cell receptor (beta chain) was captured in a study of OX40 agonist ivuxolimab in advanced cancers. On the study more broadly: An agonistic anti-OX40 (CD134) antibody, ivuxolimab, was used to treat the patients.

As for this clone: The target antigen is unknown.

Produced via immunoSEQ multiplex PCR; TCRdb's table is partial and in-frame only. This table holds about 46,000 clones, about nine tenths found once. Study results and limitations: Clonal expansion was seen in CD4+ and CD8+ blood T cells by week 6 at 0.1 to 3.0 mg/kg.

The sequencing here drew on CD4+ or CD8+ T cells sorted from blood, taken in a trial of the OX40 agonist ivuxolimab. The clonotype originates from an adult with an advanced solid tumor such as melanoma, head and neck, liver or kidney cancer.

In DNA form, the CDR3 reads TGCAGCGTCCATCAAACGACAGGTAACACTGAAGCTTTCTTT. Translation: CSVHQTTGNTEAFF. The V call is TRBV29-1, the J call TRBJ1-1, with D possibly being TRBD1 (6 bases). CDR1 and CDR2 from the germline V gene are SQVTM and ANQGSEA. The V end was cut by 6 bases, the J end by 2 bases, with 16 bases between. The CDR3 totals 14 residues.